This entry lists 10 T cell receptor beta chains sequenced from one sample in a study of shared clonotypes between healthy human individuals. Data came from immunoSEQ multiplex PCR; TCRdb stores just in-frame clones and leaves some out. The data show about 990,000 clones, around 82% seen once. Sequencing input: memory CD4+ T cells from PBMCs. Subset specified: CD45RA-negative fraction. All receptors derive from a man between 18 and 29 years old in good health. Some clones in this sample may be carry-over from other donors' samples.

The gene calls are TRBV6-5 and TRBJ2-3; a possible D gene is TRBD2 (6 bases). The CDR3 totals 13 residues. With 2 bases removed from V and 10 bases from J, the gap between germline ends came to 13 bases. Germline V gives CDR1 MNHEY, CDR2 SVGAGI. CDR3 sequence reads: CASSYPGTSAQYF. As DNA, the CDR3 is TGTGCCAGCAGTTACCCCGGGACTTCGGCGCAGTATTTT.

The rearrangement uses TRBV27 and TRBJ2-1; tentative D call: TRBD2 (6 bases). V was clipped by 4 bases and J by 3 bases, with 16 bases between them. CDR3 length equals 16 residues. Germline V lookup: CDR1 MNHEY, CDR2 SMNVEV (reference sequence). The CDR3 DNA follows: TGTGCCAGCAGTTCCGCTACTAGCCTTTACTACAATGAGCAGTTCTTC. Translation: CASSSATSLYYNEQFF.

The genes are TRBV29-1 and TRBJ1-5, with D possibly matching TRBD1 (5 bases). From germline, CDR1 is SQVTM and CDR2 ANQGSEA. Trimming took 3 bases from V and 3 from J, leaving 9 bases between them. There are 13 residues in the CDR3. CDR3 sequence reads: CSVEGVPNQPQHF. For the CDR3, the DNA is TGCAGCGTTGAGGGGGTTCCCAATCAGCCCCAGCATTTT.

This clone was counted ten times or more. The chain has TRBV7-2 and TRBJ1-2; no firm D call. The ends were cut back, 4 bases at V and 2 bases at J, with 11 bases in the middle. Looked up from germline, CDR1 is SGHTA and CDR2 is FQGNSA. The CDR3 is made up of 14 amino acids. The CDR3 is CASSSKRGNYGYTF. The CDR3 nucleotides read TGTGCCAGCAGCTCGAAAAGAGGGAACTATGGCTACACCTTC.

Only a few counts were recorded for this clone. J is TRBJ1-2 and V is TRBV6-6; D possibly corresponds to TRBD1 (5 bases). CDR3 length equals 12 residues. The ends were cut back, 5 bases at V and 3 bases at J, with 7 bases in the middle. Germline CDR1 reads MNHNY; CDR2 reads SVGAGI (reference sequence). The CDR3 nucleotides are TGTGCCAGCAGTCCGACAGACTATGGCTACACCTTC. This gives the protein CASSPTDYGYTF.

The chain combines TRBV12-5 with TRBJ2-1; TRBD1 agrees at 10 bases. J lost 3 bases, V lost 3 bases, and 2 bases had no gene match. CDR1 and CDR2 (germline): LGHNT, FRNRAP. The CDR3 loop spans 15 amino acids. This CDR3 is CASGLGQGGYNEQFF. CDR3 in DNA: TGTGCTAGTGGTTTAGGACAGGGGGGCTACAATGAGCAGTTCTTC.

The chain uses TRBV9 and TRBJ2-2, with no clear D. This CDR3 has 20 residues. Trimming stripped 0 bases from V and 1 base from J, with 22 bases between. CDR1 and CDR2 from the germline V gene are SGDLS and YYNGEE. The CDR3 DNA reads TGTGCCAGCAGCGTAGACCCCCTTGGGGTCCACAGCCGGAACACCGGGGAGCTGTTTTTT. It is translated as CASSVDPLGVHSRNTGELFF.

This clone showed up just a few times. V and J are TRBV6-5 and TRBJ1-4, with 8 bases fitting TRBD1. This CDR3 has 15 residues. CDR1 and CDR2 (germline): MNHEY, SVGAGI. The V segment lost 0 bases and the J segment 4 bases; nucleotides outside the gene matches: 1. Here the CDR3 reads CASSYSTGVNEKLFF. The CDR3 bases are TGTGCCAGCAGTTACTCGACAGGGGTTAATGAAAAACTGTTTTTT.

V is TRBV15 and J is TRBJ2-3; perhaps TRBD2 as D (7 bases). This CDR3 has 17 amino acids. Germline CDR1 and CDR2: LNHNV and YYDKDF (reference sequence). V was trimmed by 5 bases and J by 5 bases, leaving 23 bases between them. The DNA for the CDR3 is TGTGCCACCAGCGTAGCCCCCTTCGGCGGGGGCGTAGATACGCAGTATTTT. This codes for CATSVAPFGGGVDTQYF. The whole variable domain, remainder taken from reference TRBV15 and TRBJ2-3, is DAMVIQNPRYQVTQFGKPVTLSCSQTLNHNVMYWYQQKSSQAPKLLFHYYDKDFNNEADTPDNFQSRRPNTSFCFLDIRSPGLGDTAMYLCATSVAPFGGGVDTQYFGPGTRLTVL.

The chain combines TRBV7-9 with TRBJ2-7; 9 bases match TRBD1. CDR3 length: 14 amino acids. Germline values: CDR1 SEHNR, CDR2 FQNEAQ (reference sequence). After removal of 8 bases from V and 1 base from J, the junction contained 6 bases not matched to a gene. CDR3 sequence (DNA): TGTGCCAGCCGCAGAGGGACAGGGTCCTACGAGCAGTACTTC. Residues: CASRRGTGSYEQYF.